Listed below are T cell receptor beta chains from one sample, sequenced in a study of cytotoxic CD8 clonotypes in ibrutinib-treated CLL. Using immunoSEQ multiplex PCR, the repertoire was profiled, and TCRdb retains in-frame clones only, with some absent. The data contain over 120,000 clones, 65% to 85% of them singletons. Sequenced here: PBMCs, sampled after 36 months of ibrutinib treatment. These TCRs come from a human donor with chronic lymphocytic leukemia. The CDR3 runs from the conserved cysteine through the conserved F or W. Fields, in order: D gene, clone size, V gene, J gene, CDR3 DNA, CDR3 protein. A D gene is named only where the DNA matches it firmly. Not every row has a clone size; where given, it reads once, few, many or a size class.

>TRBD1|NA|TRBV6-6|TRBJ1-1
TGTGCCAGCAGTAGGACAGGGGGCACTGAAGCTTTCTTT
CASSRTGGTEAFF
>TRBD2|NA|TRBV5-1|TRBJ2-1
TGCGCCAGCACACTACTAGCGGGGTCATACAATGAGCAGTTCTTC
CASTLLAGSYNEQFF
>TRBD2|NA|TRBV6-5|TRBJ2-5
TGTGCCAGCAGTTACTCGAATAGCGGGGGTGAGACCCAGTACTTC
CASSYSNSGGETQYF
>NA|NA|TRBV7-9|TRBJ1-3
TGTGCCAGCAGCTTAAGAACGCATCCGCTCTCTGGAAACACCATATATTTT
CASSLRTHPLSGNTIYF
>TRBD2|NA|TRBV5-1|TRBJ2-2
TGCGCCAGCAGCATCTTAGCGGGAGCGAACACCGGGGAGCTGTTTTTT
CASSILAGANTGELFF
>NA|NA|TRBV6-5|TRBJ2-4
TGTGCCAGCAGCCGAGACAGAAAAAACATTCAGTACTTC
CASSRDRKNIQYF
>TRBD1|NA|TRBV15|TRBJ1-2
TGTGCCACCAGCCTTCCGGGACAGGGGGCTTATGGCTACACCTTC
CATSLPGQGAYGYTF
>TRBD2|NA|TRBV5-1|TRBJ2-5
TGCGCCAGCAGCTTTGGGACTAGCCAGACGAAGACCCAGTACTTC
CASSFGTSQTKTQYF
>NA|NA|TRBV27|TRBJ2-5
TGTGCCAGTGGGGTGTGGGGCCCAACTTACCAAGAGACCCAGTACTTC
CASGVWGPTYQETQYF
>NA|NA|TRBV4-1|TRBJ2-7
TGCGCCAGCAGCCAAGTTGACGGGAACTACGAGCAGTACTTC
CASSQVDGNYEQYF
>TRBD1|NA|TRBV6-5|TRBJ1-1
TGTGCCAGCAGTTACTATCCGACAGGGGCTTCTGAAGCTTTCTTT
CASSYYPTGASEAFF
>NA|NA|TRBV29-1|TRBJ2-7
TGCAGCGTAAACCCGGACGGATCCTACGAGCAGTACTTC
CSVNPDGSYEQYF
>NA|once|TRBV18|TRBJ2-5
TGTGCCAGCTCACCAAAGAGCGGAACTCAAGAGACCCAGTACTTC
CASSPKSGTQETQYF
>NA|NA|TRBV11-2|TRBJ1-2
TGTGCCAGCAGCTTAACAGGTGCGGGCGGCTACACCTTC
CASSLTGAGGYTF
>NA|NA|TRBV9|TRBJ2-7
TGTGCCAGCAGCGCAAGGGACCCCCCCTACGAGCAGTACTTC
CASSARDPPYEQYF
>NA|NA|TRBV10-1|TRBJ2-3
TGCGCCAGCGCCCGACAGCCTAGCACAGATACGCAGTATTTT
CASARQPSTDTQYF
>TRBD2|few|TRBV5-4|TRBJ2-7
TGTGCCAGCAGCTTCCGGGCGGGGGAGTCCGAGCAGTACTTC
CASSFRAGESEQYF
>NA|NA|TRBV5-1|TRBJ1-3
TGCGCCAGCAGCTTGGCCGGGGCAGCCCCAAGCTCTGGAAACACCATATATTTT
CASSLAGAAPSSGNTIYF